This TCR beta chain emerged from a study of blood T cells in healthy people across ages. A second about 7 to 12 cycle PCR used barcoded and J-beta primers. TCRdb re-derived calls from the 5' RACE reads in MiXCR, one entry per CDR3 protein. The data contain 660,000 or so distinct CDR3 sequences, roughly 53% of them singletons. This TCR was recovered from a man in his sixties in good health. The specimen sequenced was blood.

CDR3 in amino acids: CAISEPGLAGVETQYF. CDR3 in DNA: TGTGCCATCAGTGAACCGGGACTAGCGGGGGTAGAGACCCAGTACTTC. The gene calls are TRBV10-3 and TRBJ2-5, with 14 bases fitting TRBD2. Germline V gene data show CDR1 as ENHRY and CDR2 as SYGVKD. The CDR3 totals 16 residues. V was pared by 3 bases and J by 4 bases, with 4 bases of the junction left unmatched.